The T cell receptor (beta chain) described here comes from a study of cytotoxic CD8 clonotypes in ibrutinib-treated CLL. Study-level results: Before falling back toward baseline at progression, clonality had risen at the time of ibrutinib response. Public clonotypes occurred uncommonly; on treatment, they contracted or remained stable.

Germline-derived CDR1 and CDR2 are SGHTA and FQGTGA. This CDR3 is 13 amino acids long. V lost 5 bases and J lost 7; bases outside the gene matches: 6. A remark on this clone: The antigen is not known.

The method was immunoSEQ multiplex PCR; TCRdb's version includes in-frame clones alone and lacks a portion of them. The sample holds 75,000 to 90,000 clones; approximately 87% are singletons and the top ten take roughly 40%. The chain recombines TRBV7-3 with TRBJ2-7, with 9 bases aligning to TRBD1. This TCR derives from a human donor with chronic lymphocytic leukemia. This sample comprised PBMCs, obtained after 24 months of ibrutinib treatment. CDR3 coding DNA: TGTGCCAGCAGCCTAGGGACAGGGTCTGAGCAGTACTTC. Translating it yields CASSLGTGSEQYF.